This TCR beta chain was identified during a study of T cell responses to AZD1222 COVID-19 vaccine. TCRdb's copy holds only in-frame clones and misses some; the assay was immunoSEQ multiplex PCR. The sample lists about 120,000 clones; roughly 92% were seen once. The sequences come from peripheral blood, collected 28 days after the second AZD1222 dose. The clonotype comes from an adult who received the AZD1222 COVID-19 vaccine.

The CDR3 spells CASSPRLSGNTIYF. The CDR3 DNA is TGTGCCAGCAGTCCTCGACTTAGTGGAAACACCATATATTTT. This rearrangement joins TRBV28 to TRBJ1-3; D remains ambiguous. CDR3 length equals 14 residues. Trimming removed 5 bases from V and 3 bases from J, with 11 bases in between. The germline gives CDR1 MDHEN, CDR2 SYDVKM.